This entry lists 3 T cell receptor beta chains sequenced from one sample in a study of breast tumors, draining lymph nodes, adjacent tissues. A single record per CDR3 protein comes from TCRdb applying MiXCR to the multiplex PCR reads. This sample yields under 20,000 distinct CDR3 sequences, of which roughly two fifths are seen a single time; about 20% belongs to the top ten. The material sequenced was breast tumor tissue. The receptors stem from a female donor with breast cancer. Some clones in this sample may be carry-over from other donors' samples.

This clonotype was detected many times. The CDR3 region has the DNA TGTGCCAGCATAGTCAAAGACGGTTCACCCCTCCACTTT. Protein: CASIVKDGSPLHF. This chain joins TRBV6-1 and TRBJ1-6, with unresolved D. Germline CDR1 is MNHNS and CDR2 is SASEGT. The CDR3 totals 13 residues. V was clipped by 7 bases and J by 9 bases, with 13 bases between them.

This clonotype was recorded only once. The chain uses TRBV20-1 and TRBJ2-7; TRBD2 is a possible D gene (5 bases). The CDR3 is 13 amino acids. The germline V and J ends were trimmed by 5 bases and 3 bases, with 14 bases remaining between them. Germline values: CDR1 DFQATT, CDR2 SNEGSKA (reference sequence). The CDR3 sequence: CSASRDGLYEQYF. CDR3 DNA: TGCAGTGCTTCCCGAGACGGACTCTACGAGCAGTACTTC.

This clonotype counts as medium-sized (0.01 to 0.1%). V usage is TRBV6-4 and J usage is TRBJ2-6; 10 nucleotides agree with TRBD2. This CDR3 comprises 16 residues. Losses at the gene ends were 4 bases for V and 0 bases for J; bases not matched to a gene: 0. CDR1 and CDR2 from the germline V gene are MRHNA and SNTAGT. The CDR3 DNA is TGTGCCAGCAGTGGGACTAGCGGCTCTGGGGCCAACGTCCTGACTTTC. Translating it yields CASSGTSGSGANVLTF.